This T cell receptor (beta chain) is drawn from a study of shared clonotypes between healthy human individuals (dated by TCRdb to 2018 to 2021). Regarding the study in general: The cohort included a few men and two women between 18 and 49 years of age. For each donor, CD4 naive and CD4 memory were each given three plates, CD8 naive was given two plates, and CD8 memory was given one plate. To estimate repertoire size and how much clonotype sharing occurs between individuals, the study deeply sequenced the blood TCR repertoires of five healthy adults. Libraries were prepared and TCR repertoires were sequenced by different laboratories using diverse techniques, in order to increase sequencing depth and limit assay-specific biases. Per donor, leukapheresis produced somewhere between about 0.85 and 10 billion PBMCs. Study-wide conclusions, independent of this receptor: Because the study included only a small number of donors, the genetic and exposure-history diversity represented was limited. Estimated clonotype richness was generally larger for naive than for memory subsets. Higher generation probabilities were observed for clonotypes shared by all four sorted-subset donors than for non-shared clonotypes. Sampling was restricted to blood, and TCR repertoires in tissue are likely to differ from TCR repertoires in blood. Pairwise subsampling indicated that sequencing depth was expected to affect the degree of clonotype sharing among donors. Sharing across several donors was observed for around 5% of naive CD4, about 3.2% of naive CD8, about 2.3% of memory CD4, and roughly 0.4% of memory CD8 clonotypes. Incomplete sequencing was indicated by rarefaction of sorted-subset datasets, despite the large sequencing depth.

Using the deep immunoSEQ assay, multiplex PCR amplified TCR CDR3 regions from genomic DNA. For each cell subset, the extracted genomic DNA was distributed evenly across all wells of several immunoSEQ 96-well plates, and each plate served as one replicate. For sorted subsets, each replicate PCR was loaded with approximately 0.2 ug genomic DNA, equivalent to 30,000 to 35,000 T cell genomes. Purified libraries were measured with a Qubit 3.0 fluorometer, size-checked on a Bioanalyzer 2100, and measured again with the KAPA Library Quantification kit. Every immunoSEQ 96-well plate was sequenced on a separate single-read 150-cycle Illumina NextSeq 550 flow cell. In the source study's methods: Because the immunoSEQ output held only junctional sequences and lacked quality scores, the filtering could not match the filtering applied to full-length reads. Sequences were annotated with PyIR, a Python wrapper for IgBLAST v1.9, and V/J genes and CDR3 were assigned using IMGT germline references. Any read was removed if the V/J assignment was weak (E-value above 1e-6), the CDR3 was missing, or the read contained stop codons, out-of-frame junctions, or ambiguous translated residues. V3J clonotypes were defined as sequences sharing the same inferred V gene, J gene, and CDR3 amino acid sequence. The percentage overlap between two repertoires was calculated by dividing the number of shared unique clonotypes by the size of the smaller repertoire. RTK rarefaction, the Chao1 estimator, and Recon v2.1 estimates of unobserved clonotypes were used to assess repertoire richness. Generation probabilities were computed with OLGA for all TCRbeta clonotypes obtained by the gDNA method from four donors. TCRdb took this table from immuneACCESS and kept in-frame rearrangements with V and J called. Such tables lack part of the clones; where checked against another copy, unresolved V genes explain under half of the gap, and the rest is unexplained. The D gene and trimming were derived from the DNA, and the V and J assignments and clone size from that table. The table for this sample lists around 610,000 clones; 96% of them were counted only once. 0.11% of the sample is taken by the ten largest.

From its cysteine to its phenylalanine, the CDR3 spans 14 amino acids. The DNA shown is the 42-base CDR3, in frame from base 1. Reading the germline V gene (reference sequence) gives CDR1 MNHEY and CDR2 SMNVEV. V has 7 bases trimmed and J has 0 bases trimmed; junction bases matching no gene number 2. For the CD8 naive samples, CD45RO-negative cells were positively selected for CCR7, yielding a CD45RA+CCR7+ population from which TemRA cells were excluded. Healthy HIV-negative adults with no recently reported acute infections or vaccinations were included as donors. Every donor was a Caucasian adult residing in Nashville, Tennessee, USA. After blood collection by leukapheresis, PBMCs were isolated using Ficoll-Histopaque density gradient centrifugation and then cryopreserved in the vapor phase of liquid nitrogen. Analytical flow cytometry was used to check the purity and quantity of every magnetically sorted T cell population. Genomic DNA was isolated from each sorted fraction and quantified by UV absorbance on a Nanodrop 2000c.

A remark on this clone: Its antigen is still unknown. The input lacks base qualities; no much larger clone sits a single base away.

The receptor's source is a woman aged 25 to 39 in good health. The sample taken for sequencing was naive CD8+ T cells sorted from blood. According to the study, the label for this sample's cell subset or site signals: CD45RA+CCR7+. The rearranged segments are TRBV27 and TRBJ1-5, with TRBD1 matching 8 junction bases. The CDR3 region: CASTGTGSNQPQHF. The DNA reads TGTGCCAGCACGGGGACAGGTAGCAATCAGCCCCAGCATTTT.